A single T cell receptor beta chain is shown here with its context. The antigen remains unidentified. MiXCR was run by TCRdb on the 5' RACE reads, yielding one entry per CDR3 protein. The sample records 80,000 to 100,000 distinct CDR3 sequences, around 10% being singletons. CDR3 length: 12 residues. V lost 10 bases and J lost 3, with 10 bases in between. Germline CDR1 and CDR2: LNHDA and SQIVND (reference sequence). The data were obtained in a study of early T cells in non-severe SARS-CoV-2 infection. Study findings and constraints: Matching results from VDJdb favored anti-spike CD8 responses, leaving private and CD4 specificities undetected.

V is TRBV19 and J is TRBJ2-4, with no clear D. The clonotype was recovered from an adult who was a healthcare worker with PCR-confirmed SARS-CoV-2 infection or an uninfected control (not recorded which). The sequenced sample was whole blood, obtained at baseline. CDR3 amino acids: CATRQGKNIQYF. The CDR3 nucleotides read TGTGCCACCCGACAAGGCAAAAACATTCAGTACTTC.